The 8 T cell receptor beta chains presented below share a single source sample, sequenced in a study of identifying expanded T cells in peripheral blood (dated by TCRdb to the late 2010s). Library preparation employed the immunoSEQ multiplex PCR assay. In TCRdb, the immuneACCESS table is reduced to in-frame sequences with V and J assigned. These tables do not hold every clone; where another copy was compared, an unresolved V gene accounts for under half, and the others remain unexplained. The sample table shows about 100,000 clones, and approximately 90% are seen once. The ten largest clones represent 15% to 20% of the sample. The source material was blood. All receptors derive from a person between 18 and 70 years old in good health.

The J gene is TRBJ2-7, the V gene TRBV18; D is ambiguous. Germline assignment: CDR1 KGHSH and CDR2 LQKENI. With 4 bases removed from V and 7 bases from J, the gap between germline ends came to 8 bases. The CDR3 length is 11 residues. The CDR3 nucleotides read TGTGCCAGCTCACGTGGATCGGAGCAGTACTTC. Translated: CASSRGSEQYF.

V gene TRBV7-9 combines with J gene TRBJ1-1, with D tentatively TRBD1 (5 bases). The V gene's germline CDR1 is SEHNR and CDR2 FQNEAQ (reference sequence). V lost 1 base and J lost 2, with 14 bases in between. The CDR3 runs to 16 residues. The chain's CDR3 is CASSLGGVPGNTEAFF. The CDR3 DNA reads TGTGCCAGCAGCTTAGGGGGCGTGCCGGGAAACACTGAAGCTTTCTTT.

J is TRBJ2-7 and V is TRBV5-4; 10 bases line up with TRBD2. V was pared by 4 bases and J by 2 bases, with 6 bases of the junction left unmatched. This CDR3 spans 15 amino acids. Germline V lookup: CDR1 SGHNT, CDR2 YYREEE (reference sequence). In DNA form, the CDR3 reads TGTGCCAGCAGCGGCGGGACTAGCGACACCTACGAGCAGTACTTC. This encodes CASSGGTSDTYEQYF.

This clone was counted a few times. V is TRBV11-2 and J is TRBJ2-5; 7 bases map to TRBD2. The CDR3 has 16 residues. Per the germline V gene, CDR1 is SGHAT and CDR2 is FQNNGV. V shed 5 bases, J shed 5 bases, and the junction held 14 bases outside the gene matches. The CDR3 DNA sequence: TGTGCCAGCAGCATGTCCCTACTAGCGAGGTCCGAGACCCAGTACTTC. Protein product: CASSMSLLARSETQYF.

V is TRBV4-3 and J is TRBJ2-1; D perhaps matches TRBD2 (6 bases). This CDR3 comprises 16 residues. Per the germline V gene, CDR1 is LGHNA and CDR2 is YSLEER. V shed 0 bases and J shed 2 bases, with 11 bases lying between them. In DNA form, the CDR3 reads TGCGCCAGCAGCCAAGATAGTTGGGGGGCCTACAATGAGCAGTTCTTC. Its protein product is CASSQDSWGAYNEQFF.

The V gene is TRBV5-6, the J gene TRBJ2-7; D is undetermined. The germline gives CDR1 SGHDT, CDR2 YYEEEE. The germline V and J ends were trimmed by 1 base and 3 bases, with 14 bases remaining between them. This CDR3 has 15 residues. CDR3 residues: CASSLFRGGDYEQYF. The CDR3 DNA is TGTGCCAGCAGCTTGTTCCGAGGCGGAGACTACGAGCAGTACTTC.

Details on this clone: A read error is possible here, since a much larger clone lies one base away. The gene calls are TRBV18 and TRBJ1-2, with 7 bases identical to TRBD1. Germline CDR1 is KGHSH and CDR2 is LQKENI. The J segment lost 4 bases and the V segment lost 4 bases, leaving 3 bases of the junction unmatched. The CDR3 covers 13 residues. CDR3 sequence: CASSLQGSYGYTF. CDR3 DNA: TGTGCCAGCTCACTACAGGGGAGCTATGGCTACACCTTC.

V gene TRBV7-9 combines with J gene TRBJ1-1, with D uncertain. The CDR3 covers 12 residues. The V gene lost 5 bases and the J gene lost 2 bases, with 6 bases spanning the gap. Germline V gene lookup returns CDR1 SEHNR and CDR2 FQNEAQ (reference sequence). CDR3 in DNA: TGTGCCAGCAGCAACGATAACACTGAAGCTTTCTTT. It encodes CASSNDNTEAFF. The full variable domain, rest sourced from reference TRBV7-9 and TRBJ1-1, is DTGVSQNPRHKITKRGQNVTFRCDPISEHNRLYWYRQTLGQGPEFLTYFQNEAQLEKSRLLSDRFSAERPKGSFSTLEIQRTEQGDSAMYLCASSNDNTEAFFGQGTRLTVV.